Here is one T cell receptor beta chain with its context. V gave up 4 bases and J gave up 3 bases, with 17 bases separating them. Germline values: CDR1 LGHNA, CDR2 YSLEER. The CDR3 is made up of 16 amino acids. This sample is part of a study of blood T cell repertoires in COVID-19. Background on the study: Samples came from the United States, Italy and Spain, spanning acute and convalescent COVID-19. The cDNA or gDNA used as material had been derived from T cells, B-cell-depleted T cells, or PBMCs.

Per the original data handling: Nucleated cell number was recorded as an estimate derived from reference gene primer amplification. TCRdb keeps only in-frame clones here, not all; method: immunoSEQ multiplex PCR. V and J calls and clone size are given by that table; D and trimming were obtained from the DNA. The repertoire holds approximately 110,000 clones, 85% seen once, with more than 10% in the top ten. This TCR was recovered from a human donor in a cohort sampled during active COVID-19. Sequencing was performed on peripheral blood. The rearrangement joins TRBV4-3 to TRBJ2-3, with a weak D call TRBD1 (6 bases). CDR3 DNA sequence: TGCGCCAGCAGCCGAAACTACAGGGTATGGACAGATACGCAGTATTTT. Amino acid sequence: CASSRNYRVWTDTQYF.